These 7 T cell receptor beta chains were sequenced from one sample in a study of blood T cell repertoires in COVID-19 (dated by TCRdb to the early 2020s). The receptor library was made with the immunoSEQ multiplex PCR assay. In its TCRdb copy, this immuneACCESS table keeps in-frame sequences only and misses some clones. Where compared with another copy, unresolved V genes explain less than half of these, and the others have no known cause. In this sample the table shows roughly 50,000 clones, roughly 88% of which occur a single time. The ten top clones hold about 8% of the sample. Sequenced sample: peripheral blood. All receptors derive from a man aged 50 to 59 with acute or convalescent COVID-19.

The chain carries TRBV9 and TRBJ1-4; perhaps TRBD1 as D (6 bases). CDR1 SGDLS and CDR2 YYNGEE come from the germline V gene. This CDR3 is built from 15 residues. Trimming cost V 3 bases and J 7 bases, with 16 bases left between them. CDR3 sequence (DNA): TGTGCCAGCAGCGCGACCACAGGGCTGGGTGAAAAACTGTTTTTT. This sequence encodes CASSATTGLGEKLFF.

The CDR3 is CASSQGLALRQGGTEAFF. The CDR3 DNA reads as TGCGCCAGCAGCCAAGGCTTGGCCCTAAGACAGGGCGGCACTGAAGCTTTCTTT. This chain uses TRBV4-1 with TRBJ1-1; 7 nucleotides match TRBD1. The length of the CDR3 is 18 residues. In germline, CDR1 is MGHRA, CDR2 YSYEKL. V shed 1 base and J 4 bases; nucleotides not matched to a gene: 15.

The chain combines TRBV14 with TRBJ1-1; maybe TRBD1 (5 bases). This CDR3 is 15 amino acids long. Germline CDR1 and CDR2: SGHDN and FVKESK. Trimming shortened V by 2 bases and J by 5 bases, and 15 bases separated the two germline ends. The CDR3 DNA sequence: TGTGCCAGCAGCCAATCTGGCAGGGTGGGGACTGAAGCTTTCTTT. Amino acids: CASSQSGRVGTEAFF.

The V gene is TRBV5-4, the J gene TRBJ2-1, with 9 bases identical to TRBD2. V shed 0 bases and J 12 bases; nucleotides not matched to a gene: 16. The CDR3 loop spans 17 amino acids. Per the germline V gene, CDR1 is SGHNT and CDR2 is YYREEE (reference sequence). The CDR3 is CASSLAGLAGLGDGQFF. CDR3 nucleotide sequence: TGTGCCAGCAGCTTGGCCGGGCTAGCGGGATTGGGCGATGGGCAGTTCTTC.

This chain uses TRBV24-1 with TRBJ2-1, with a possible D match to TRBD2 (6 bases). The germline V and J ends were trimmed by 2 bases and 9 bases, with 16 bases remaining between them. This CDR3 region has 15 residues. Looked up from germline, CDR1 is KGHDR and CDR2 is SFDVKD. CDR3 residues: CATSDSTGGWVEQFF. The CDR3 nucleotides are TGTGCCACCAGTGATTCGACCGGGGGTTGGGTTGAGCAGTTCTTC.

The chain combines TRBV7-2 with TRBJ1-6; tentatively, D is TRBD1 (5 bases). Trimming took off 6 bases at V and 5 bases at J, with 23 bases between the two ends. This CDR3 region has 18 residues. CDR1 is SGHTA and CDR2 is FQGNSA in the germline V gene. CDR3 in DNA: TGTGCCAGCAGGCCCGGGGGGAGGGCACCCCGTAATAATTCACCCCTCCACTTT. Translation gives CASRPGGRAPRNNSPLHF.

The genes are TRBV21-1 and TRBJ1-1. TRBV21-1 is flagged as a pseudogene. CDR3 size: 14 residues. CDR3 protein: CASTPGEGNTEAFF. The CDR3 region has the DNA TGTGCCAGCACCCCAGGTGAGGGGAACACTGAAGCTTTCTTT.